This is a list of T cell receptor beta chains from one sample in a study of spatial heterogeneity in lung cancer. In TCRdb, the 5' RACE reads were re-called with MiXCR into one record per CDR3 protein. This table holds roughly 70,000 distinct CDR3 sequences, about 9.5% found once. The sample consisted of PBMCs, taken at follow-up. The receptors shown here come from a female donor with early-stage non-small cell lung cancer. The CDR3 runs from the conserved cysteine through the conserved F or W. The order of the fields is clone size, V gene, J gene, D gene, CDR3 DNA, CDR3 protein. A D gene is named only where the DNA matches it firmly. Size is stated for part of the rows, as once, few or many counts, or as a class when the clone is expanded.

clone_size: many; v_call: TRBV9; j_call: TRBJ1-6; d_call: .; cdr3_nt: TGTGCCAGCAGCTCCAGCCTGAATTCACCCCTCCACTTT; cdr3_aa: CASSSSLNSPLHF
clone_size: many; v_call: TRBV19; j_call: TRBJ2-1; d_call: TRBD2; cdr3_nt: TGTGCCAGTAGTATGATCGCGGGAGCGGGAGAGCAGTTCTTC; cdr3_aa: CASSMIAGAGEQFF
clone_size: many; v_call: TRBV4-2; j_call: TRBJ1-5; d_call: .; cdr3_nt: TGTGCCAGCAGCCAAGGCCAGAGGGTGGGGGGACAGCCCCAGCATTTT; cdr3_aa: CASSQGQRVGGQPQHF
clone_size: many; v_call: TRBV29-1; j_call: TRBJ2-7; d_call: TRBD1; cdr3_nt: TGCAGCGCCGGGACAGGGTCTTTCGAGCAGTACTTC; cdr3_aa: CSAGTGSFEQYF
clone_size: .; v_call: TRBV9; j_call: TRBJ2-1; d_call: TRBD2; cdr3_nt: TGTGCCAGCAGCGTAGGGACTAGCGGGACTCACCCGCAGTTCTTC; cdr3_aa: CASSVGTSGTHPQFF
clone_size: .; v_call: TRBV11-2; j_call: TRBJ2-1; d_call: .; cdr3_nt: .; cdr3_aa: CASSSSGLRDNEQFF
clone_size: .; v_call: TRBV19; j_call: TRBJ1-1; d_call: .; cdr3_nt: TGTGCCAGTAGTGAACAGGTGAACACTGGAGCTTTCTTT; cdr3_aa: CASSEQVNTGAFF
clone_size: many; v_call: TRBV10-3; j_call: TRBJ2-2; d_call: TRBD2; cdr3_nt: TGTGCCATCAGTGAGTCACTAGCGGGAGACACCGGGGAGCTGTTTTTT; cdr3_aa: CAISESLAGDTGELFF
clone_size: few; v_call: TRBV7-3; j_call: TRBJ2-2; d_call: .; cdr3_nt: TGTGCCAGCAGCTTAAGGACGGCGAACACCGGGGAGCTGTTTTTT; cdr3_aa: CASSLRTANTGELFF
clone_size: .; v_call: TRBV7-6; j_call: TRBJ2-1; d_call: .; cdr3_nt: TGTGCCAGCAGCTTAGTGTCAGGGGAGGGCAATGAGCAGTTCTTC; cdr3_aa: CASSLVSGEGNEQFF
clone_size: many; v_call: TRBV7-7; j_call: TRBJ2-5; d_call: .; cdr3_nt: TGTGCTAGCAGCCCCGGGACGGACCAAGAGACCCAGTACTTC; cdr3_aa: CASSPGTDQETQYF
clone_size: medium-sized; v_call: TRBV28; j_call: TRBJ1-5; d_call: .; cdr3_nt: TGTGCCAGCGGAGGGGCCATTAATCAGCCCCAGCATTTT; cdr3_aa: CASGGAINQPQHF
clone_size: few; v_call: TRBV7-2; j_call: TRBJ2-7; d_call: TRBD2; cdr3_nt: TGTGCCAGCAGCCTCCCTAGCGGGAAGTACGAGCAGTACTTC; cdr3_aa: CASSLPSGKYEQYF
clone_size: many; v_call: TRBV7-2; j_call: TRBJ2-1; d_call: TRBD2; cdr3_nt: TGTGCCAGCAGCAAGGGACTAGCGGGCTACAATGAGCAGTTCTTC; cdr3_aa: CASSKGLAGYNEQFF